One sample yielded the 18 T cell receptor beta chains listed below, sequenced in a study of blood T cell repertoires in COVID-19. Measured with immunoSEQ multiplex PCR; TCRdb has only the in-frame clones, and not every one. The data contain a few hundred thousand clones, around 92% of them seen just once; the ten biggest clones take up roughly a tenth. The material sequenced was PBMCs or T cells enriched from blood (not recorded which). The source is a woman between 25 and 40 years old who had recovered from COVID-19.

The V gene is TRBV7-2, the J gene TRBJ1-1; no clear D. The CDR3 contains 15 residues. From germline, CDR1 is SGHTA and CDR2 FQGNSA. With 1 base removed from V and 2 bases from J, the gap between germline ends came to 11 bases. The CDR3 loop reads CASSLVSELNTEAFF. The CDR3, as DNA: TGTGCCAGCAGCTTAGTTTCCGAGCTCAACACTGAAGCTTTCTTT.

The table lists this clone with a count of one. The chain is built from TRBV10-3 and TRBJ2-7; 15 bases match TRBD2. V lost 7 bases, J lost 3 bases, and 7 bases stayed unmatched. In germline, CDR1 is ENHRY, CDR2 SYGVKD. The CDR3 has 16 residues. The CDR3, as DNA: TGTGCCATCACTGGACTAGCGGGAGGGCCTATCTACGAGCAGTACTTC. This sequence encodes CAITGLAGGPIYEQYF.

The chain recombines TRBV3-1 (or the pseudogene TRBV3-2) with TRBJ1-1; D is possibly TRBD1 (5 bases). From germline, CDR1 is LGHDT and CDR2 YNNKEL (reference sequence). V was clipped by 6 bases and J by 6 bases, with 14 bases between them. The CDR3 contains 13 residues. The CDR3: CASRRPGGAEAFF. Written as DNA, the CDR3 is TGTGCCAGCAGACGACCGGGAGGGGCTGAAGCTTTCTTT.

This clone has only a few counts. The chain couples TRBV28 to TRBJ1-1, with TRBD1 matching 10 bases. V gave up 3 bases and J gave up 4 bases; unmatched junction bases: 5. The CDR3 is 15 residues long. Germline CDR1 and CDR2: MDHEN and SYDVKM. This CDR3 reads CASSLGQGYGTEAFF. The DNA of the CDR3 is TGTGCCAGCAGTTTGGGACAGGGGTATGGCACTGAAGCTTTCTTT.

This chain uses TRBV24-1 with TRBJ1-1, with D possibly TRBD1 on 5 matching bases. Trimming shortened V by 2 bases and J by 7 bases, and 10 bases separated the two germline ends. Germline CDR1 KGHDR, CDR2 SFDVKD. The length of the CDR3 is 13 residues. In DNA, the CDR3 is TGTGCCACCAGTGATTACGACAGCAATGAAGCTTTCTTT. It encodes CATSDYDSNEAFF.

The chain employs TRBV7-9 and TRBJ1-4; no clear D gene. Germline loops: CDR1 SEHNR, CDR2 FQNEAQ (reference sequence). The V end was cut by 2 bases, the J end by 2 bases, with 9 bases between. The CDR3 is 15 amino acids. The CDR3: CASSLSGLTNEKLFF. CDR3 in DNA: TGTGCCAGCAGCTTAAGCGGGCTTACTAATGAAAAACTGTTTTTT.

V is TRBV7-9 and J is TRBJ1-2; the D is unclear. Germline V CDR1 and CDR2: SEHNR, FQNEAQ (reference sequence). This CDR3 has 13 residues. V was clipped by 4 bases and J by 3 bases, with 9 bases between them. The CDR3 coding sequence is TGTGCCAGCAGCTCGTCCCAGGACTATGGCTACACCTTC. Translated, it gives CASSSSQDYGYTF.

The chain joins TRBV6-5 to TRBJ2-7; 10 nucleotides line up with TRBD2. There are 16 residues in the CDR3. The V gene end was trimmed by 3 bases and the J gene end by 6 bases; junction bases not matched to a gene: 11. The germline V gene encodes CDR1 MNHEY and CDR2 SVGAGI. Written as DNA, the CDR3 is TGTGCCAGCAGTTATTCGTATGAACTAGCGGGAATCGAGCAGTACTTC. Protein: CASSYSYELAGIEQYF.

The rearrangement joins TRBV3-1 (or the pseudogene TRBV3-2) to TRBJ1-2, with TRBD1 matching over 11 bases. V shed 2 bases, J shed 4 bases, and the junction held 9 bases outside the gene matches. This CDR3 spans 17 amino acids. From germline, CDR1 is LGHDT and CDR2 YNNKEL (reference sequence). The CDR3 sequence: CASSQQPRTGGGYGYTF. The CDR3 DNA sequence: TGTGCCAGCAGCCAACAACCCCGGACAGGGGGCGGCTATGGCTACACCTTC.

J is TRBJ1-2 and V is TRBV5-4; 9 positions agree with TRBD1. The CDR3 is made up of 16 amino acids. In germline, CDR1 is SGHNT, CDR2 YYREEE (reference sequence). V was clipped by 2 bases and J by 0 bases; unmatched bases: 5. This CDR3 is CASSLPWTGANYGYTF. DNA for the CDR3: TGTGCCAGCAGCTTACCTTGGACAGGGGCTAACTATGGCTACACCTTC.

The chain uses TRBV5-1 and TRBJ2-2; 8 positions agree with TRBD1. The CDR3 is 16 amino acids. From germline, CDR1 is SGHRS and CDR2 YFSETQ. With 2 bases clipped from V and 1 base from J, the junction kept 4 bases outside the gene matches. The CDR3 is CASSLFDRGNTGELFF. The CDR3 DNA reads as TGCGCCAGCAGCTTATTCGACAGGGGGAACACCGGGGAGCTGTTTTTT. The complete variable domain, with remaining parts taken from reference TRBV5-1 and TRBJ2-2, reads KAGVTQTPRYLIKTRGQQVTLSCSPISGHRSVSWYQQTPGQGLQFLFEYFSETQRNKGNFPGRFSGRQFSNSRSEMNVSTLELGDSALYLCASSLFDRGNTGELFFGEGSRLTVL.

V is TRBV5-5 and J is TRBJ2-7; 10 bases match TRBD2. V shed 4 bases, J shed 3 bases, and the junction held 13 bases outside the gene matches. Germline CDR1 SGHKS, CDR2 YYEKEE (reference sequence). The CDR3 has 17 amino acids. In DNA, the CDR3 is TGTGCCAGCAGCCTGGTCCCTAGCGGGAGTAGGGTCTACGAGCAGTACTTC. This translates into CASSLVPSGSRVYEQYF.

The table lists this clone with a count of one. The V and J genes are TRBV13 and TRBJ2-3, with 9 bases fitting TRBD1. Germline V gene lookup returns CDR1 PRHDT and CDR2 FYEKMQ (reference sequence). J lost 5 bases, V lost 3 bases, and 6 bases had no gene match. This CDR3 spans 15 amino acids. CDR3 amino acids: CASSFGQGTGDTQYF. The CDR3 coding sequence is TGTGCCAGCAGCTTCGGACAGGGGACGGGAGATACGCAGTATTTT.

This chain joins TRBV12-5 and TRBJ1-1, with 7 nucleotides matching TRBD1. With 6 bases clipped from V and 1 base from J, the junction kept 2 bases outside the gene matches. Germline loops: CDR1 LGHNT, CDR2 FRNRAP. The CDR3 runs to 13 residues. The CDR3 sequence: CASGTGKNTEAFF. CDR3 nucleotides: TGTGCTAGTGGGACAGGGAAGAACACTGAAGCTTTCTTT.

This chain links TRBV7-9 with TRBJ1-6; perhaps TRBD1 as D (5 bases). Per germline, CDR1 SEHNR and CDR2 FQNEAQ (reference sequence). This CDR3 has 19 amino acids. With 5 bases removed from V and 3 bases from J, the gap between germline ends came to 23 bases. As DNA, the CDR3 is TGTGCCAGCAGCCAAACCGGGCCGGGGGGACGGCTCTATAATTCACCCCTCCACTTT. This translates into CASSQTGPGGRLYNSPLHF.

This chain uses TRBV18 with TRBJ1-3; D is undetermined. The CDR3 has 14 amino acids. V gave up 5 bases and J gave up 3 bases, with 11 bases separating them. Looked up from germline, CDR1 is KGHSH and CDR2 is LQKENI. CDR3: CASSTEGYGNTIYF. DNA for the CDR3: TGTGCCAGCTCAACCGAGGGATATGGAAACACCATATATTTT.

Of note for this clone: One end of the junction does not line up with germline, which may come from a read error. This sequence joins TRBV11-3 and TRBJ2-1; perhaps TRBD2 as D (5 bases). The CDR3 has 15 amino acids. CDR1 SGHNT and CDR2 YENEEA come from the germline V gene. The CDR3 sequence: CASSLEAGSYNEQFF. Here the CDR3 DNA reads TGTGCCAGCAGCCTAGAGGCGGGTTCTTACAATGAGCAGTTCTTC.

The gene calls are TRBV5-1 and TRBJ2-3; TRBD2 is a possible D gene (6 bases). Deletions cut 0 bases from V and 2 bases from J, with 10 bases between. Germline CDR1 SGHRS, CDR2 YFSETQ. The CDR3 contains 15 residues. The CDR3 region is CASSLDGGNTDTQYF. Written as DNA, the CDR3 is TGCGCCAGCAGCTTGGACGGCGGGAACACAGATACGCAGTATTTT.